This TCR beta chain was documented in a study of cytomegalovirus exposure and HLA in healthy donors. PCR amplification relied on 60 Vbeta primers (plus 13 Jbeta primers). The method was immunoSEQ multiplex PCR; TCRdb's version includes in-frame clones alone and lacks a portion of them. Of roughly 100,000 clones listed, less than 80% are singletons. The study, taken as a whole, reports: Being productive about 87% or about 30% of the time was typical of most TCR beta V segments in an earlier analysis. Some TCR beta chains (164 of them) were listed as cytomegalovirus-associated. Reports state that TCR beta sequences accurately predicted most subjects' HLA-A and HLA-B alleles. HLA allele associations emerged for some 16,000 TCR beta sequences in a later analysis, at 0.05 false discovery rate.

As regards this clone: The target antigen is unknown.

Germline V gives CDR1 SGHAT, CDR2 FQNNGV. This CDR3 spans 14 amino acids. Between the trimmed V and J ends, which lost 1 base and 5 bases, there was a span of 11 bases. This sequence originates from a man aged 30 to 39 in good health and CMV-seronegative. The material sequenced was PBMCs. The rearrangement joins TRBV11-2 to TRBJ1-2; possibly TRBD1 for D (5 bases). CDR3 sequence (DNA): TGTGCCAGCAGCTTAGCATCGGGGGATTATGGCTACACCTTC. Translation: CASSLASGDYGYTF.